This T cell receptor beta chain was obtained from a study of shared clonotypes between healthy human individuals. Study details: CD4 naive and memory got three plates each, CD8 naive two, CD8 memory one. General study points: Four donors shared about 5% of their naive CD4 clonotypes.

Every subset had its genomic DNA shared out evenly among several immunoSEQ plates. Here immunoSEQ multiplex PCR was the method, and the copy in TCRdb shows in-frame clones only, minus some. Seen here are fewer than 3 million clones, about 90% observed once, and the top ten hold 0.37%. CDR3 size: 15 residues. V trimming: 2 bases; J trimming: 7 bases; junction bases outside the gene matches: 9. CDR1 is SGHDT and CDR2 is YYEEEE in the germline V gene. In the case of this clone: What it binds is unknown.

The chain joins TRBV5-6 to TRBJ2-1; 7 bases align to TRBD1. What was sequenced was naive CD4+ T cells from PBMCs. Subset described: CD45RA+ positively selected. This clonotype originated in a man aged 18 to 35 in good health. Some clones in this sample may be carry-over from other donors' samples. This CDR3 is CASSFNPTGRNEQFF. The CDR3 nucleotides read TGTGCCAGCAGCTTTAATCCGACAGGGCGGAATGAGCAGTTCTTC.